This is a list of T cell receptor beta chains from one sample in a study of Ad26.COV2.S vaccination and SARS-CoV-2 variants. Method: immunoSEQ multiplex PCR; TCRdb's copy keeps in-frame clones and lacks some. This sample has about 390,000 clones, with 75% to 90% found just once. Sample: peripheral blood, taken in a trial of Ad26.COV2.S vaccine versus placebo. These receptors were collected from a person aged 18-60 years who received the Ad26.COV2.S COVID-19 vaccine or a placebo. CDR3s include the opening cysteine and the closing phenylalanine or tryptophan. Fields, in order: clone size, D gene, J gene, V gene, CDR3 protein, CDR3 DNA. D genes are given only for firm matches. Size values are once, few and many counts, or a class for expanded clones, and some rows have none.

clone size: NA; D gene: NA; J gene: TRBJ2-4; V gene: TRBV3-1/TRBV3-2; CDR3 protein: CASSQDPGYTKNIQYF; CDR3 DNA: TGTGCCAGCAGCCAAGATCCTGGCTACACAAAAAACATTCAGTACTTC
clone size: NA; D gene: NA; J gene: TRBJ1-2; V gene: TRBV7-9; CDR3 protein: CASSSPYSGYTF; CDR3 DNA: TGTGCCAGCAGCTCCCCCTATTCTGGCTACACCTTC
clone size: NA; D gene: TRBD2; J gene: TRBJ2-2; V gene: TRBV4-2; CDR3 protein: CASSQPGTSKNTGELFF; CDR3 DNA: TGTGCCAGCAGCCAGCCCGGGACTAGCAAGAACACCGGGGAGCTGTTTTTT
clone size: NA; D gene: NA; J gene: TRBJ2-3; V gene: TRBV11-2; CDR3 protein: CASTKGTDTQYF; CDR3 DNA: TGTGCCAGCACTAAGGGCACAGATACGCAGTATTTT
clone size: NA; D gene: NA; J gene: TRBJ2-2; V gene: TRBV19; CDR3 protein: CASSAGTEPGELFF; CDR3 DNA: TGTGCCAGTAGTGCCGGGACGGAGCCCGGGGAGCTGTTTTTT
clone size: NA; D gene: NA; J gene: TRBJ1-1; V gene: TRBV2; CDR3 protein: CARAAGLFAEAFF; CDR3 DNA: TGTGCCAGAGCAGCGGGTCTCTTTGCTGAAGCTTTCTTT
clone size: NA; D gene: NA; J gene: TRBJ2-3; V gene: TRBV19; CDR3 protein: CASSPTGTDTQYF; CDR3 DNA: TGTGCCAGTAGTCCAACAGGTACAGATACGCAGTATTTT
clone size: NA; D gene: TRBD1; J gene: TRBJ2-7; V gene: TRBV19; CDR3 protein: CASKDRGESYEQYF; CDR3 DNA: TGTGCCAGTAAAGACAGGGGGGAATCGTACGAGCAGTACTTC
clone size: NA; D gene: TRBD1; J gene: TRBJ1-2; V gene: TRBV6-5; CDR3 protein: CASSRGQIFTF; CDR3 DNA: TGTGCCAGCAGCCGGGGACAGATCTTTACCTTC
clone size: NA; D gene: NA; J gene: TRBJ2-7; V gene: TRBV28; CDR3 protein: CASSLRGPNYEQYF; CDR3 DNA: TGTGCCAGCAGTTTACGGGGGCCTAACTACGAGCAGTACTTC
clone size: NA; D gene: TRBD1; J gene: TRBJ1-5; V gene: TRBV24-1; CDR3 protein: CATAGQGTKPQHF; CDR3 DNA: TGTGCCACTGCTGGACAGGGGACAAAGCCCCAGCATTTT
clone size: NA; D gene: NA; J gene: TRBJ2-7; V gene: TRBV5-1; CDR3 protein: CASSSLQGYEQYF; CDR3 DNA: TGCGCCAGCAGCTCCCTACAGGGCTACGAGCAGTACTTC
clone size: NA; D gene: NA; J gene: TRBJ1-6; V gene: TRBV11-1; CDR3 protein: CASSSYGDSSPLHF; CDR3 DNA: TGTGCCAGCAGTTCCTACGGGGATTCCTCACCCCTCCACTTT
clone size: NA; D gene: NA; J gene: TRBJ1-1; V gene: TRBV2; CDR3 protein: CASSGVRNTEAFF; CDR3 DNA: TGTGCCAGCTCAGGGGTTAGAAACACTGAAGCTTTCTTT
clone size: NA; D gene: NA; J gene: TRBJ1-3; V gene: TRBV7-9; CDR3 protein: CASVGRGSGNTIYF; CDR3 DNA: TGTGCCAGCGTCGGCAGGGGTTCTGGAAACACCATATATTTT
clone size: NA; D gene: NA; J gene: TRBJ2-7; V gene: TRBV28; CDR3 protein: CASSLDSHEQYF; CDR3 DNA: TGTGCCAGCAGTTTGGATTCCCACGAGCAGTACTTC
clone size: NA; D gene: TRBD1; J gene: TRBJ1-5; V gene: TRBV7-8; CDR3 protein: CASSLGTGEQPQHF; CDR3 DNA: TGTGCCAGCAGCTTGGGGACAGGGGAACAGCCCCAGCATTTT
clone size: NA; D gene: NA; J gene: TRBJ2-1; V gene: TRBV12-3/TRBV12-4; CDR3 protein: CASSPTPNEQFF; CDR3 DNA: TGTGCCAGCAGCCCTACCCCCAATGAGCAGTTCTTC
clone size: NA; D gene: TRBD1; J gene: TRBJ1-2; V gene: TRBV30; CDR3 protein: CASGQGDYGYTF; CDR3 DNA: TGTGCCAGCGGACAGGGTGACTATGGCTACACCTTC
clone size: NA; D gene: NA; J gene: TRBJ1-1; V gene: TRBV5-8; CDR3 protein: CASSFLENTEAFF; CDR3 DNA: TGTGCCAGCAGCTTCCTTGAGAACACTGAAGCTTTCTTT
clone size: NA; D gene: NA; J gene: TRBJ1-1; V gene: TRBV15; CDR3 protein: CATSRDVVGGRIVDTEAFF; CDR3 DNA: TGTGCCACCAGCAGAGATGTTGTTGGGGGGCGCATTGTAGACACTGAAGCTTTCTTT
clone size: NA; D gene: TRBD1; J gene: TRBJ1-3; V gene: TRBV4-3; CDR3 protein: CASSQGLQGRPGNTIYF; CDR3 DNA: TGCGCCAGCAGCCAGGGATTACAGGGGCGTCCTGGAAACACCATATATTTT
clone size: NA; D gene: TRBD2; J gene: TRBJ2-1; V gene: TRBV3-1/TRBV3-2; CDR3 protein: CASSQTTSGGPYNEQFF; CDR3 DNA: TGTGCCAGCAGCCAAACTACTAGCGGGGGGCCCTACAATGAGCAGTTCTTC
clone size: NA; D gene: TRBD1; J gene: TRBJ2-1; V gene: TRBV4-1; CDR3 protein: CASSDGQGDYNEQFF; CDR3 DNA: TGCGCCAGCAGCGATGGACAGGGGGACTACAATGAGCAGTTCTTC
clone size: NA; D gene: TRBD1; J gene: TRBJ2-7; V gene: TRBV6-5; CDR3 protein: CASSLGTGGREQYF; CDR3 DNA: TGTGCCAGCAGTTTGGGGACAGGAGGCCGGGAGCAGTACTTC
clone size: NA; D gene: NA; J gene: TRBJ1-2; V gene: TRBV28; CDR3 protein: CASSFQGIGYTF; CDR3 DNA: TGTGCCAGCAGTTTTCAAGGGATTGGCTACACCTTC
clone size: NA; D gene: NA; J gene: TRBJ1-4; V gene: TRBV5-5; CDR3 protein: CASSLAGGPNEKLFF; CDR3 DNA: TGTGCCAGCAGCTTGGCCGGAGGGCCGAATGAAAAACTGTTTTTT
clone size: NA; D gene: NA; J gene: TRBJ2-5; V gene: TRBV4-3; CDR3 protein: CASSQDLAQKETQYF; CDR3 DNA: TGCGCCAGCAGCCAAGATCTGGCACAGAAAGAGACCCAGTACTTC
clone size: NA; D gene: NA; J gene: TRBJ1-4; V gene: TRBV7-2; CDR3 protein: CASSLAPDEKLFF; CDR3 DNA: TGTGCCAGCAGCTTAGCACCCGATGAAAAACTGTTTTTT
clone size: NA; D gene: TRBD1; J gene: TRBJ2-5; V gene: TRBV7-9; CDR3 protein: CASSFRTGTAEGAETQYF; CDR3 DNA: TGTGCCAGCAGCTTTAGAACCGGGACAGCTGAGGGAGCAGAGACCCAGTACTTC
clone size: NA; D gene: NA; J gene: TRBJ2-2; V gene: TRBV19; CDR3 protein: CASSIDPDSGFLNTGELFF; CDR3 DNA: TGTGCCAGTAGTATAGACCCCGACAGTGGATTCTTGAACACCGGGGAGCTGTTTTTT
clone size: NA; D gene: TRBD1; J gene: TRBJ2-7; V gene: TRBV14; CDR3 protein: CASSQAEDHRGPEQYF; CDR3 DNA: TGTGCCAGCAGCCAAGCCGAAGACCACAGGGGGCCCGAGCAGTACTTC
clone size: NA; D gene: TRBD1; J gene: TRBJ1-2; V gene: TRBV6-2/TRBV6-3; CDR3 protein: CASSARQGARTNYGYTF; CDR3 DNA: TGTGCCAGCAGCGCACGACAGGGGGCCCGGACTAACTATGGCTACACCTTC
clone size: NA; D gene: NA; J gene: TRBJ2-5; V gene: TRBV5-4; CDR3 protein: CASSQGQGRQETQYF; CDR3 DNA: TGTGCCAGCAGCCAAGGGCAGGGCCGACAAGAGACCCAGTACTTC
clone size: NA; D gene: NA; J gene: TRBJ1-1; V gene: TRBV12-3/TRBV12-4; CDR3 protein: CASSYGTEAFF; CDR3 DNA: TGTGCCAGCAGCTACGGGACAGAAGCTTTCTTT
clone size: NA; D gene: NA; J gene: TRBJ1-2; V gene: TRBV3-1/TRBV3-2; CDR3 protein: CASRDASSRYYGYTF; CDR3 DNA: TGTGCCAGCAGGGACGCCTCCTCAAGGTACTATGGCTACACCTTC
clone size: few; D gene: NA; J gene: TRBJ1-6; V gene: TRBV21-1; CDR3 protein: CASSKVRAPYSKPYNSPLHF; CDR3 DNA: TGTGCCAGCAGCAAAGTTAGGGCCCCTTACTCAAAACCCTATAATTCACCCCTCCACTTT
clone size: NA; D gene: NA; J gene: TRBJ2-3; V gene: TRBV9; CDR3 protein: CASSVGGWEDTQYF; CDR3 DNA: TGTGCCAGCAGCGTAGGGGGGTGGGAAGATACGCAGTATTTT
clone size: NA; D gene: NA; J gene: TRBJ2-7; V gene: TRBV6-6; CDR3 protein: CASSYRGDEQYF; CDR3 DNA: TGTGCCAGCAGTTACCGGGGAGACGAGCAGTACTTC
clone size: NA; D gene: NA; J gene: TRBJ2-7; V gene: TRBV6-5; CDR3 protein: CASQGAAAWGEQYF; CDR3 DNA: TGTGCCAGCCAAGGGGCAGCGGCGTGGGGCGAGCAGTACTTC